Described below is a single T cell receptor (beta chain) sequence and its context. Its antigen is unknown. Per-nucleotide qualities are absent, and no much larger clonotype sits a single base away. The sample's time point label, in plain terms: peripheral blood 6 weeks after treatment start. A cohort of 25 to 35 patients with locally advanced or metastatic urothelial carcinoma, treated at Memorial Sloan Kettering on a trial protocol, was included. Peripheral blood mononuclear cells were collected pretreatment and during treatment, with between 1 and 8 total time points obtained per patient. The Qiagen DNeasy Blood extraction kit was used to purify genomic DNA from total PBMCs and tumor samples. PBMCs were collected pretreatment and during treatment, and were isolated and stored as previously described. The data were taken from a study of PD-L1 blockade in urothelial cancer (dated by TCRdb to about 2017). Study-wide context: Every patient began therapy in 2014 and was given atezolizumab 1,200 mg intravenously every 3 weeks. In the same patients who had TCR sequencing, pretreatment tumors also underwent whole exome sequencing and RNA sequencing. About 90% of the roughly 29 patients were identified as males with urothelial cancer of bladder origin, and a prior smoking history was reported by 18 of 29 patients. Blood samples were analyzed 3 weeks after the start of treatment (second dose) and 6 weeks after the start of treatment. Blood samples gave a median of approximately 150,000 T cells and approximately 85,000 unique TCRs, with a median clonality of around 0.08. Patients had an ECOG performance status of 0 or 1 and had received between 0 and 3 prior chemotherapy regimens. TCR sequencing covered pretreatment tumor samples and matched, serially collected peripheral blood taken before and after atezolizumab treatment. Durable clinical benefit was defined as a progression-free survival longer than 6 months, and TCR features were additionally tested against progression-free survival and overall survival. The study was an exploratory multi-omic analysis of somatic, immune and clinical correlates of response to PD-L1 blockade with atezolizumab in urothelial cancer. Pretreatment blood TCR-seq was available for about 27 patients, at least one posttreatment blood collection was obtained for 25 or so patients, and tumor TCR-seq was available for 25 or so patients. Several patients achieved durable clinical benefit and fewer than 25 did not. Overall study outcomes, separate from this receptor: Greater expansion of tumor-associated TCR clones in peripheral blood 3 weeks after the start of treatment was observed in patients with durable benefit (n of about 20, p = 0.022). A pretreatment peripheral blood TCR clonality below the median was linked to improved progression-free and overall survival. Small sample size (n ≈ 28) and many exploratory analyses mean the results are intended to be hypothesis-generating.

V trim: 4 bases; J trim: 9 bases; unmatched bases: 6. The CDR3 numbers 14 residues from cysteine through phenylalanine. The DNA shown is the 42-base CDR3, in frame from base 1. The germline V gene (reference sequence) sets CDR1 to LNHDA and CDR2 to SQIVND. Synthetic TCR analog templates were spiked into each PCR so that absolute template abundance could be estimated from read counts. TCRbeta CDR3 regions were amplified from genomic DNA with bias-controlled V and J gene primers using the immunoSEQ assay. Sequencing of rearranged TCRbeta segments was performed at approximately 20X coverage. In the authors' own workflow: Sequencing errors were corrected by clustering, and CDR3s were annotated against IMGT so that V, D and J genes could be assigned. Downstream analyses used only productive TCRbeta rearrangements, leaving out any out-of-frame or stop-codon sequences. Clonality was computed as one minus Shannon entropy normalized by the log of the number of unique productive sequences. Clones differing between time points or between blood and tumor were identified using Fisher's exact test with Benjamini-Hochberg correction, with an adjusted p below 0.01 applied as the threshold. The immuneACCESS repertoire file appears here via TCRdb, limited to in-frame rearrangements. These files lack a portion of the clones; in checked studies, under half of the deficit traces to unresolved V genes, and the cause of the others is not known. Clone size and the V and J calls come from that table; the DNA yielded D and trimming. In all, the sample holds about 76,000 clones, and about 91% of those were seen once. The ten largest clones represent about 0.94% of the sample.

This receptor was identified in a woman of 80 years or more with urothelial cancer. The sample consisted of PBMCs, taken around atezolizumab (anti-PD-L1) treatment. In this chain, TRBV19 is recombined with TRBJ1-5; 10 central nucleotides agree with TRBD1. The DNA is as follows: TGTGCCAGTAGTAGGGACAGGGGTTCTGGGCCCCAGCATTTT. This yields the protein CASSRDRGSGPQHF. With all but the CDR3 taken from the reference TRBV19 and TRBJ1-5 genes, the full variable domain is: DGGITQSPKYLFRKEGQNVTLSCEQNLNHDAMYWYRQDPGQGLRLIYYSQIVNDFQKGDIAEGYSVSREKKESFPLTVTSAQKNPTAFYLCASSRDRGSGPQHFGDGTRLSIL.